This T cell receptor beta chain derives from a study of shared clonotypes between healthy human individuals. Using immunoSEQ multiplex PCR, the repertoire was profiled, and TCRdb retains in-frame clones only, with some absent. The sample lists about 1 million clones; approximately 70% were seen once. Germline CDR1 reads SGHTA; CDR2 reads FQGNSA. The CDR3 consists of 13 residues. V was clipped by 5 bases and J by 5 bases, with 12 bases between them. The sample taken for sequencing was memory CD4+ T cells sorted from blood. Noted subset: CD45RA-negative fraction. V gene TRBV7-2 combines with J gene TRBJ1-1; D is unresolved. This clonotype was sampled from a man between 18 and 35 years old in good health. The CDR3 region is CASSRQEKTEAFF. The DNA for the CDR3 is TGTGCCAGCAGCCGTCAGGAGAAAACTGAAGCTTTCTTT.